This is a list of T cell receptor beta chains from one sample in a study of monozygotic twins with inflammatory bowel disease. TCRdb re-analyzed the 5' RACE reads; it lists each CDR3 protein once, without DNA. Its table records fewer than 110,000 distinct CDR3 sequences. Sample: blood. These receptors were obtained from a human donor with ulcerative colitis or Crohn's disease, or a healthy co-twin of an affected twin (not recorded which). Both conserved end residues are part of each CDR3. Each record gives: V gene, J gene, CDR3 protein.

>TRBV20-1|TRBJ2-7
CSARHPPEYEQYF
>TRBV5-1|TRBJ1-3
CASSGTDGGSGNTIYF
>TRBV6-5|TRBJ2-5
CASSYAGFETQYF
>TRBV12-3/TRBV12-4|TRBJ2-7
CASGRQAYEQYF
>TRBV15|TRBJ1-4
CATSRDQGNEKLFF
>TRBV28|TRBJ2-7
CASSRTGLGSYEQYF
>TRBV19|TRBJ1-6
CASRPTGEASPLHF
>TRBV10-3|TRBJ2-1
CATAGLARNEQFF
>TRBV12-3/TRBV12-4|TRBJ2-7
CASSLRGNEQYF
>TRBV19|TRBJ2-2
CASSPTGTVNTGELFF
>TRBV5-6|TRBJ1-1
CASSLEAVGPGKKNTEAFF
>TRBV29-1|TRBJ2-1
CSVELYGGSSDEQFF
>TRBV3-1|TRBJ2-2
CASSQIRTLGGGELFF
>TRBV28|TRBJ2-1
CASSVRTRITEQFF
>TRBV28|TRBJ2-2
CASSGATSAPGELFF
>TRBV11-2|TRBJ2-3
CASSPQTGVQDTQYF
>TRBV28|TRBJ2-1
CASIPSVREGLSGQFF
>TRBV18|TRBJ1-2
CASSPGDKIYGYTF
>TRBV5-4|TRBJ2-3
CATGLAGDTQYF
>TRBV5-1|TRBJ2-5
CASSLPTDSSAKGGTQYF
>TRBV20-1|TRBJ2-4
CSASLLGASGVKNIQYF
>TRBV7-2|TRBJ2-5
CASSSHWETQYF
>TRBV7-2|TRBJ1-2
CASSPGGKEYGYTF
>TRBV7-6|TRBJ2-3
CASSLGPSGNTDTQYF